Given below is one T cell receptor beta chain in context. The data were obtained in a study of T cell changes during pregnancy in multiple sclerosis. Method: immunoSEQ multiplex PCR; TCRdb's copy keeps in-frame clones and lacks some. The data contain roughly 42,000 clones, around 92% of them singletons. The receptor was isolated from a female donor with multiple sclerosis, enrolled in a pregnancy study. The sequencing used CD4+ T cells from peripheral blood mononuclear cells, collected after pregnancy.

CDR3 nucleotide sequence: TGTGCCAGCAGCTTAGTAGTTTTTACAGGGAGTAACGAGCAGTACTTC. Translating gives CASSLVVFTGSNEQYF. The chain joins TRBV7-8 to TRBJ2-7, with D possibly matching TRBD1 (6 bases). The germline CDR1 and CDR2 sequences are SGHVS and FQNEAQ. Deletions cut 1 base from V and 5 bases from J, with 18 bases between. The CDR3 totals 16 residues.